This entry describes one T cell receptor beta chain. V lost 1 base and J lost 8, with 18 bases in between. The CDR3 sequence is 16 residues long. Germline values: CDR1 LNHNV, CDR2 YYDKDF (reference sequence). The data were obtained in a study of blood T cell repertoires in COVID-19. Study details: COVID-19 samples collected from the United States, Italy and Spain covered acute and convalescent phases. T cells, B-cell-depleted T cells, or PBMCs supplied cDNA or gDNA.

In the study's own analysis: Reference gene primer amplification gave nucleated cell count estimates. Only in-frame clones appear in the TCRdb table, and some are missing; sequencing was by immunoSEQ multiplex PCR. From that table come the V and J calls and clone size; the DNA was used to work out D and trimming. This sample has approximately 250,000 clones, with around 93% found just once. Sequencing was done on a sample of PBMCs or T cells enriched from blood (not recorded which). This rearrangement joins TRBV15 to TRBJ2-1; TRBD2 is a possible D gene (5 bases). This TCR came from a man aged 40-49 years who had been exposed to COVID-19. The CDR3 loop reads CATSRVGGLVGDEQFF. The CDR3 DNA sequence: TGTGCCACCAGCAGAGTTGGTGGACTCGTAGGCGATGAGCAGTTCTTC.